This TCR beta chain was profiled in a study of monozygotic twins with inflammatory bowel disease. Per the germline V gene, CDR1 is SGHRS and CDR2 is YFSETQ. This CDR3 has 15 residues. TCRdb reprocessed the 5' RACE reads; each CDR3 protein has one entry and no DNA is given. This sample's table reports about 380,000 distinct CDR3 sequences. The TCR comes from a human donor with ulcerative colitis or Crohn's disease, or a healthy co-twin of an affected twin (not recorded which). This chain connects TRBV5-1 to TRBJ2-7; without DNA, the TCRdb call of TRBD1 cannot be checked. Sequencing used blood. CDR3 sequence: CASSYTGRGSYEQYF.